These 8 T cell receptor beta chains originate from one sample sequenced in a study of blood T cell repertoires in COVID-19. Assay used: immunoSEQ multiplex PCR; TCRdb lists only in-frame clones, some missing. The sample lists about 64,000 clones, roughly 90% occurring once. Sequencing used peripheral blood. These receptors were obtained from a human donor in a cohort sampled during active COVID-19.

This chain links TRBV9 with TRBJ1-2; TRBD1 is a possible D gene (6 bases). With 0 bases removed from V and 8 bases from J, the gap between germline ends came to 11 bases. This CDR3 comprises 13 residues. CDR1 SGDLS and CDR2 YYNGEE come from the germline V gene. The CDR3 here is CASSVEGTGGYTF. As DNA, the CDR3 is TGTGCCAGCAGCGTAGAGGGTACAGGGGGCTACACCTTC.

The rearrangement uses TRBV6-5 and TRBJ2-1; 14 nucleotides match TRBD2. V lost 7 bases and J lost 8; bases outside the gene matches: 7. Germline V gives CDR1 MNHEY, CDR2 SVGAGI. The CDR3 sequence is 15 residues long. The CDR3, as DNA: TGTGCCAGCAACGCGGGACTAGCGGGAGCGGATGAGCAGTTCTTC. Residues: CASNAGLAGADEQFF.

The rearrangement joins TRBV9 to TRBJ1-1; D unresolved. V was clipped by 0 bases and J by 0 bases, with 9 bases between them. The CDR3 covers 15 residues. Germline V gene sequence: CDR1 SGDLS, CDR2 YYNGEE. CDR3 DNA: TGTGCCAGCAGCGTAGCTGGGCAGGTGAACACTGAAGCTTTCTTT. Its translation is CASSVAGQVNTEAFF.

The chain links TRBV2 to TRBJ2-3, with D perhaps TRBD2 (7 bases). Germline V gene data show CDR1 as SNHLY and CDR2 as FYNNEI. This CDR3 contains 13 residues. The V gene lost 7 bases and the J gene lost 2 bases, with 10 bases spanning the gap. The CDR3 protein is CASKGGPTDTQYF. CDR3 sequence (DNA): TGTGCCAGCAAGGGGGGGCCCACAGATACGCAGTATTTT.

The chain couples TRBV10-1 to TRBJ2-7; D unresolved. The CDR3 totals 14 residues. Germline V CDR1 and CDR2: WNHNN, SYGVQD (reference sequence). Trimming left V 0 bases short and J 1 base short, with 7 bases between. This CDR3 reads CASSESASSYEQYF. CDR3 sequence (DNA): TGCGCCAGCAGTGAGTCCGCCAGTTCCTACGAGCAGTACTTC.

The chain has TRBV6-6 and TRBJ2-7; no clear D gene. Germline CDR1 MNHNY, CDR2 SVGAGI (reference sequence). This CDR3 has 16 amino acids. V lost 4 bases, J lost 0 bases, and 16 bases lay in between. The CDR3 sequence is CASSSEVKVYSYEQYF. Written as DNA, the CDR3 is TGTGCCAGCAGTTCCGAGGTGAAGGTCTACTCCTACGAGCAGTACTTC.

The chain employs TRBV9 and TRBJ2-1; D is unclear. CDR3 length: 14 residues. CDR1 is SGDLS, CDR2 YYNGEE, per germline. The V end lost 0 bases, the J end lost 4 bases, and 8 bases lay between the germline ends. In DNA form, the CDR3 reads TGTGCCAGCAGCGTAGCATATCTATACAATGAGCAGTTCTTC. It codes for CASSVAYLYNEQFF.

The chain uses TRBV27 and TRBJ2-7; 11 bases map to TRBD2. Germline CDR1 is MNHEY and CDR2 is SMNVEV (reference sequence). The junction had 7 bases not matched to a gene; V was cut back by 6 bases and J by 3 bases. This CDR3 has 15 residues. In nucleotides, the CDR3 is TGTGCCAGCAGCTACGGGACTAGCGGACTCTACGAGCAGTACTTC. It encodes CASSYGTSGLYEQYF.